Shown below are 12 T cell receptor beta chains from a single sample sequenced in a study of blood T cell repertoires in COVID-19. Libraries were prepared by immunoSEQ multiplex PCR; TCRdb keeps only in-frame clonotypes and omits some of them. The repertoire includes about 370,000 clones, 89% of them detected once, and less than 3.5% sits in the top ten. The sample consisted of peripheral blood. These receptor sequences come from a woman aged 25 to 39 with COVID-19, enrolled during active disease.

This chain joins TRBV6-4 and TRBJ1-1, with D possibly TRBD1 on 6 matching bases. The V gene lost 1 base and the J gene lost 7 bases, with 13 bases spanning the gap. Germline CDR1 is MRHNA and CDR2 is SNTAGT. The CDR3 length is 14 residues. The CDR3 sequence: CASSDFSDSHEAFF. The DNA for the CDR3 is TGTGCCAGCAGTGACTTCTCGGACAGCCATGAAGCTTTCTTT.

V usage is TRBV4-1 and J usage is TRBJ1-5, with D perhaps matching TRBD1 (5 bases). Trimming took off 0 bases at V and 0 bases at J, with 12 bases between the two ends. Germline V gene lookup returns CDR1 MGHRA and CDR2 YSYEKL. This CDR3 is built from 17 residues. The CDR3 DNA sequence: TGCGCCAGCAGCCAAGATGGGCGGACATATAGCAATCAGCCCCAGCATTTT. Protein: CASSQDGRTYSNQPQHF.

CDR3 nucleotides: TGTGCCAGCAGCTCCGGACAGGGGGCCGTTAAAACCGGGGAGCTGTTTTTT. Translation: CASSSGQGAVKTGELFF. The V call is TRBV7-6, the J call TRBJ2-2; TRBD1 agrees at 11 bases. J lost 5 bases, V lost 4 bases, and 9 bases had no gene match. The CDR3 extends over 17 amino acids. The V gene's germline CDR1 is SGHVS and CDR2 FNYEAQ. The entire variable domain, with the rest obtained from reference TRBV7-6 and TRBJ2-2, is as follows: GAGVSQSPRYKVTKRGQDVALRCDPISGHVSLYWYRQALGQGPEFLTYFNYEAQQDKSGLPNDRFSAERPEGSISTLTIQRTEQRDSAMYRCASSSGQGAVKTGELFFGEGSRLTVL.

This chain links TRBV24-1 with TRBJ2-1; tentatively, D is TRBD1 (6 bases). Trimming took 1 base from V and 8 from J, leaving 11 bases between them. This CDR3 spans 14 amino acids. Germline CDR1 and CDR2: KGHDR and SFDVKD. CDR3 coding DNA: TGTGCCACCAGTGATTTTACAGGGTTGGATGAGCAGTTCTTC. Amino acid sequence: CATSDFTGLDEQFF.

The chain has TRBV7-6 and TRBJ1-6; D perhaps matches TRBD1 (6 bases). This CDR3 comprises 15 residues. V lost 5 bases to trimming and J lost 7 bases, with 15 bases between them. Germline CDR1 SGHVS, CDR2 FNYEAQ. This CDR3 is CASSRTPGENSPLHF. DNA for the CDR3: TGTGCCAGCAGCCGAACTCCAGGGGAGAATTCACCCCTCCACTTT.

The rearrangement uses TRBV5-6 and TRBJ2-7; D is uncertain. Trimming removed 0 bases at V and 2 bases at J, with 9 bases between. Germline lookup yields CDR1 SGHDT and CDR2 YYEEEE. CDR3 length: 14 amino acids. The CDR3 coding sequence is TGTGCCAGCAGCTTGGTGGGCAGAACCTACGAGCAGTACTTC. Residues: CASSLVGRTYEQYF.

The CDR3 coding sequence is TGTGCCAGCGCCCCCACAGGGCGTGAAGAAAAACTGTTTTTT. It specifies CASAPTGREEKLFF. The J gene is TRBJ1-4, the V gene TRBV2, with D possibly matching TRBD1 (6 bases). V was shortened by 8 bases and J by 8 bases, with 18 bases between the two germline ends. Germline CDR1 is SNHLY and CDR2 is FYNNEI. The CDR3 consists of 14 residues.

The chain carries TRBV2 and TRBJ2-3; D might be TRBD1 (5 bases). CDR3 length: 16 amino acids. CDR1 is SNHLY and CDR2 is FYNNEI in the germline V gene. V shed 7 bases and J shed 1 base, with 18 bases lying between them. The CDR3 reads CASTTDTWGGTDTQYF. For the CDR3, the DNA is TGTGCCAGCACCACGGACACCTGGGGTGGCACAGATACGCAGTATTTT.

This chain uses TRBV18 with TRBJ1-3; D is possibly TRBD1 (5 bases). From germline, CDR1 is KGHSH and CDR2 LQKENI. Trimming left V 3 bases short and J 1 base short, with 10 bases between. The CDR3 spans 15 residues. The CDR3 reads CASSPPQGSGNTIYF. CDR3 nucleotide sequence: TGTGCCAGCTCACCTCCCCAGGGTTCTGGAAACACCATATATTTT.

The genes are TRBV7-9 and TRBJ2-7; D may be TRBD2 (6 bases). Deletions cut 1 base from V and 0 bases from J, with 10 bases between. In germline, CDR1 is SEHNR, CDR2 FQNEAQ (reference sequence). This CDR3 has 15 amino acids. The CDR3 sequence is CASSLDVTSSYEQYF. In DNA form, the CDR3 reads TGTGCCAGCAGCTTAGACGTGACTAGCTCCTACGAGCAGTACTTC.

The CDR3 protein is CASSIGTSGNNEQFF. Here the CDR3 DNA reads TGTGCCAGTAGTATCGGGACTAGCGGAAACAATGAGCAGTTCTTC. The chain employs TRBV19 and TRBJ2-1; 11 bases align to TRBD2. There are 15 residues in the CDR3. The J segment lost 5 bases and the V segment lost 3 bases, leaving 3 bases of the junction unmatched. The germline V gene encodes CDR1 LNHDA and CDR2 SQIVND (reference sequence).

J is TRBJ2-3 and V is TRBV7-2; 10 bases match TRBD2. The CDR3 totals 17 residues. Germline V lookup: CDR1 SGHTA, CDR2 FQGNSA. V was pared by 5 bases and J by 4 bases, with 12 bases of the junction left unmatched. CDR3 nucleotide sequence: TGTGCCAGCAGCGATAAGCGGGGGGGGCGACCCCCAGATACGCAGTATTTT. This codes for CASSDKRGGRPPDTQYF.